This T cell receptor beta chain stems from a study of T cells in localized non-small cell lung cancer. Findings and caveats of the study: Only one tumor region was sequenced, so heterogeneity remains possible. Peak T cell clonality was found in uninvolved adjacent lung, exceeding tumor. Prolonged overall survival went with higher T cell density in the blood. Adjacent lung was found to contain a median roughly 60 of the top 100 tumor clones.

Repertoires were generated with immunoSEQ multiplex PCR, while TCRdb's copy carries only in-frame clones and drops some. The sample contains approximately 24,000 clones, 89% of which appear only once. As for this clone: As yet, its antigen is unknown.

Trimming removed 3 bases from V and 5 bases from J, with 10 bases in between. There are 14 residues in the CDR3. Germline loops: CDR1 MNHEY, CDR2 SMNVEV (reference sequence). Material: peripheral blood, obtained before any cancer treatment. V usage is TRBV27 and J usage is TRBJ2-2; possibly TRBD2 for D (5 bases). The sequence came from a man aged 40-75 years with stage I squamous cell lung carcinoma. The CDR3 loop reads CASSFGRGTGELFF. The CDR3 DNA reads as TGTGCCAGCAGTTTTGGCCGGGGTACCGGGGAGCTGTTTTTT.